This TCR beta chain emerged from a study of blood T cell repertoires in COVID-19. Across the whole study: The origin of the acute and convalescent COVID-19 samples was the United States, Italy and Spain.

In the original workflow: Amplifying reference gene primers gave estimates of nucleated cell counts. The table came from immunoSEQ multiplex PCR; TCRdb's copy has only in-frame clones and leaves some out. V, J and clone size derive from that table, while D and trimming were established from the DNA sequence. The sample has roughly 80,000 clones; around 88% are singletons. Germline V gives CDR1 SGHNT, CDR2 YYREEE (reference sequence). Trimming removed 5 bases at V and 5 bases at J, with 6 bases between. The CDR3 is 11 residues long. This sequence joins TRBV5-4 and TRBJ2-3; unclear D gene. The clonotype was recovered from a woman of 80 years or more with acute or convalescent COVID-19. Sequencing was carried out using peripheral blood. This CDR3 is CASSTGDTQYF. The CDR3 DNA follows: TGTGCCAGCAGTACCGGAGATACGCAGTATTTT.